This T cell receptor beta chain stems from a study of blood T cell repertoires in COVID-19. Germline CDR1 and CDR2: SGHAT and FQNNGV. V was clipped by 2 bases and J by 8 bases, with 13 bases between them. The CDR3 has 15 amino acids. In the authors' workflow: Cell counts per sample came from amplifying reference gene primers. Data came from immunoSEQ multiplex PCR; TCRdb stores just in-frame clones and leaves some out. The D gene and trimming were derived from the DNA, and the V and J assignments and clone size from that table. Among hundreds of thousands of clones listed, around 87% were seen once. Sequencing was done on a sample of peripheral blood. The V gene is TRBV11-2, the J gene TRBJ1-6; D unclear. This clonotype originated in a woman in her forties or fifties with COVID-19, enrolled during active disease. For the CDR3, the DNA is TGTGCCAGCAGCTTACCGCGGCGCGGGTATTCACCCCTCCACTTT. Translation: CASSLPRRGYSPLHF.